The rows below give T cell receptor beta chains drawn from one sample of a study of T cells after yellow fever vaccination. A single record per CDR3 protein comes from TCRdb applying MiXCR to the 5' RACE reads. Of roughly 120,000 distinct CDR3 sequences listed, approximately 7.1% are singletons. The sequencing used CD4+ T cells sorted from PBMCs, collected about 49 days after the first yellow fever vaccination. All receptors come from a man in his late teens or twenties who received the YFV17D yellow fever vaccine. CDR3s include the opening cysteine and the closing phenylalanine or tryptophan. D genes are given only for firm matches. Only part of the rows carry a size: once, few, many, or a class if the clone is expanded.

CDR3 length	V gene	D gene	J gene	clone size	CDR3 DNA	CDR3 protein
16	TRBV6-1	-	TRBJ1-5	many	TGTGCCAGCAGTGAAGCATTGCCGACCCCATGGCAGCCCCAGCATTTT	CASSEALPTPWQPQHF
17	TRBV2	-	TRBJ2-2	many	TGTGCCAGCAGTCAACCCCGACCGGGGGTAAACGCCGGGGAGCTGTTTTTT	CASSQPRPGVNAGELFF
14	TRBV5-1	TRBD1	TRBJ2-7	many	TGCGCCAGCAGCTCCGTGACAGGGACCTACGAGCAGTACTTC	CASSSVTGTYEQYF
14	TRBV5-1	-	TRBJ1-4	few	TGCGCCAGCAGCTTCACCTCGGTTGGTGAAAAACTGTTTTTT	CASSFTSVGEKLFF
15	TRBV27	TRBD1	TRBJ1-5	-	TGTGCCAGCATAAGGACAGGGGCCATTAAGGAGCCCCAGCATTTT	CASIRTGAIKEPQHF
10	TRBV20-1	-	TRBJ2-1	many	TGCAGTGCTAGGGAGAATGAGCAGTTCTTC	CSARENEQFF
11	TRBV29-1	-	TRBJ2-1	few	TGCAGCGTTGTACTAGCTCGGCAAGCATTCTTC	CSVVLARQAFF
13	TRBV12-3/TRBV12-4	-	TRBJ1-6	few	TGTGCCAGCAGTTTAAACTCAAAAATTCCCCTCCACTTT	CASSLNSKIPLHF
15	TRBV7-9	-	TRBJ1-2	many	TGTGCCAGCAGCTTAGCAAACCCAGGCCAAGATGGCTACACCTTC	CASSLANPGQDGYTF
15	TRBV12-3/TRBV12-4	TRBD2	TRBJ2-3	many	TGTGCCAGCACCCTAGCGGGGGGGGCCGTGAATACGCAGTATTTT	CASTLAGGAVNTQYF
15	TRBV7-9	TRBD1	TRBJ2-5	many	TGTGCCAGCAGCTCCCGGGACAGGGATTCAGGGACCCAGTACTTC	CASSSRDRDSGTQYF
15	TRBV27	-	TRBJ1-1	many	TGTGCCAGCAGTTTATCGTCCCAGGGTCGCACTGAAGCTTTCTTT	CASSLSSQGRTEAFF
12	TRBV7-3	TRBD1	TRBJ2-3	many	TGTGCCAGCAGTTTCACAGGGGGTACGCAGTATTTT	CASSFTGGTQYF
14	TRBV18	-	TRBJ2-1	many	TGTGCCAGCTCACCGGCGGACCTCTACAATGAGCAGTTCTTC	CASSPADLYNEQFF
14	TRBV12-3/TRBV12-4	-	TRBJ2-7	many	TGTGCCAGCAGTTTACCGACCCAAACCTACGAGCAGTACTTC	CASSLPTQTYEQYF
19	TRBV5-1	TRBD2	TRBJ2-7	many	TGCGCCAGCAGCTTGGAGGCGGTTAGCGGGGGGACCCTTTCCTACGAGCAGTACTTC	CASSLEAVSGGTLSYEQYF
11	TRBV5-1	-	TRBJ2-1	many	TGCGCCAGCAGCTCAGCAGGTGAGCAGTTCTTC	CASSSAGEQFF
13	TRBV6-2/TRBV6-3	-	TRBJ1-5	many	TGTGCCAGCAAGACTCGGAGCAATCAGCCCCAGCATTTT	CASKTRSNQPQHF
16	TRBV7-9	TRBD2	TRBJ2-1	few	TGTGCCAGCAGCTCGTGGACTAGCGGGGTCGCAAATGAGCAGTTCTTC	CASSSWTSGVANEQFF
15	TRBV18	-	TRBJ2-7	-	TGTGCCAGCTCACTCGGGACGGCGAGCTCCTACGAGCAGTACTTC	CASSLGTASSYEQYF
16	TRBV5-1	-	TRBJ2-4	-	TGCGCCAGCAGCTCGTCCTACACCCTAGCCAAAAACATTCAGTACTTC	CASSSSYTLAKNIQYF
15	TRBV5-5	-	TRBJ2-1	many	TGTGCCAGCAGCTTTAGCGGCGACGTTCCCAATGAGCAGTTCTTC	CASSFSGDVPNEQFF
13	TRBV29-1	-	TRBJ2-1	many	TGCAGCGTTGAGGGACAAGCCTACAATGAGCAGTTCTTC	CSVEGQAYNEQFF
14	TRBV7-2	-	TRBJ2-5	many	TGTGCCAGCAGCGGGGGGCCCACGGGGGAGACCCAGTACTTC	CASSGGPTGETQYF